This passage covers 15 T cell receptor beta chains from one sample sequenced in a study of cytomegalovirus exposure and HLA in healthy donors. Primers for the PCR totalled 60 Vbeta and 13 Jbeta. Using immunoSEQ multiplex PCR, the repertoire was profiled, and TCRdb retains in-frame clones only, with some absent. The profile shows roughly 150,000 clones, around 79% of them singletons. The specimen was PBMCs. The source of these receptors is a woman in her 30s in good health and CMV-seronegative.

DNA of the CDR3: TGTGCCTGGCTCCGGGACACCTATGGCTACACCTTC. This codes for CAWLRDTYGYTF. The rearrangement joins TRBV30 to TRBJ1-2; tentatively, D is TRBD1 (6 bases). Trimming removed 5 bases from V and 4 bases from J, with 11 bases in between. Germline V gene data show CDR1 as GTSNPN and CDR2 as SVGIG (reference sequence). The CDR3 covers 12 residues.

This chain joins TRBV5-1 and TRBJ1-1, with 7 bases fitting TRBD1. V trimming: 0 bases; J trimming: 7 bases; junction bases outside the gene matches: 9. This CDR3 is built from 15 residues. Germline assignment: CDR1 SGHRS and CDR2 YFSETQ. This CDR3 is CASSLEVRGISEAFF. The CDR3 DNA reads TGCGCCAGCAGCTTGGAGGTCAGGGGGATTAGTGAAGCTTTCTTT.

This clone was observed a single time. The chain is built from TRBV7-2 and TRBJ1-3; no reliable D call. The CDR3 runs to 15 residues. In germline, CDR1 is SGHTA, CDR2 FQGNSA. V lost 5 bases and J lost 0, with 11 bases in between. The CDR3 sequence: CASSPAASSGNTIYF. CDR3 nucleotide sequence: TGTGCCAGCAGCCCCGCGGCCAGCTCTGGAAACACCATATATTTT. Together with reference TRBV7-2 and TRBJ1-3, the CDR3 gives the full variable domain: GAGVSQSPSNKVTEKGKDVELRCDPISGHTALYWYRQSLGQGLEFLIYFQGNSAPDKSGLPSDRFSAERTGGSVSTLTIQRTQQEDSAVYLCASSPAASSGNTIYFGEGSWLTVV.

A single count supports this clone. CDR3 coding DNA: TGTGCCAGCAGCACGGGACACAACTCCTACGAGCAGTACTTC. It encodes CASSTGHNSYEQYF. The chain combines TRBV11-2 with TRBJ2-7; tentatively, D is TRBD1 (6 bases). The CDR3 extends over 14 amino acids. With 5 bases removed from V and 0 bases from J, the gap between germline ends came to 11 bases. Germline V lookup: CDR1 SGHAT, CDR2 FQNNGV.

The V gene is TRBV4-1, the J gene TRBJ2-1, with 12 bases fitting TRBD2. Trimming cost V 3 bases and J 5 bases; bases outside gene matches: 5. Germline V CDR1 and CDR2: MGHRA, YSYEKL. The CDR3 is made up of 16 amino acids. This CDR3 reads CASSHRLAGEHNEQFF. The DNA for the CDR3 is TGCGCCAGCAGCCACCGACTAGCGGGGGAACACAATGAGCAGTTCTTC.

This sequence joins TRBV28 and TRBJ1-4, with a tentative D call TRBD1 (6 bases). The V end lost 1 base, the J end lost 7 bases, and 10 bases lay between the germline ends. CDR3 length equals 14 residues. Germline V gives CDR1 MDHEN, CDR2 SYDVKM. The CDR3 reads CASSLLQGSEKLFF. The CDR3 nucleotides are TGTGCCAGCAGTTTATTACAGGGAAGTGAAAAACTGTTTTTT.

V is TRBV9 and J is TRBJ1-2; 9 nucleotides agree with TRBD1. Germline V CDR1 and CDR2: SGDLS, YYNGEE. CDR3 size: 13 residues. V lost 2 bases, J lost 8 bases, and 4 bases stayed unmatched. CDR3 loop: CASSVTGGQGYTF. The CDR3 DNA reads TGTGCCAGCAGCGTCACAGGGGGCCAAGGCTACACCTTC.

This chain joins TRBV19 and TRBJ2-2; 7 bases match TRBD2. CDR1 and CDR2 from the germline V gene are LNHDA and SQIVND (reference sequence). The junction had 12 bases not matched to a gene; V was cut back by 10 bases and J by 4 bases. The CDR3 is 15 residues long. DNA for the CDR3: TGTGCCACAACGACGCTAGCGGTTACCACCGGGGAGCTGTTTTTT. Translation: CATTTLAVTTGELFF.

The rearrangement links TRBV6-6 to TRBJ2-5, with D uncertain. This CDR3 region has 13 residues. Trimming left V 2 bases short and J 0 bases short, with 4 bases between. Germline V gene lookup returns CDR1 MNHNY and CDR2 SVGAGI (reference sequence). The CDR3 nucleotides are TGTGCCAGCAGTTACCTGTACCAAGAGACCCAGTACTTC. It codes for CASSYLYQETQYF.

The CDR3 protein is CASSFTGTGGNYEQYF. CDR3 coding DNA: TGTGCCAGCAGCTTTACCGGGACAGGGGGAAACTACGAGCAGTACTTC. The rearrangement uses TRBV7-2 and TRBJ2-7, with 11 bases aligning to TRBD1. The CDR3 has 16 residues. Germline V gene lookup returns CDR1 SGHTA and CDR2 FQGNSA. After removal of 3 bases from V and 3 bases from J, the junction contained 7 bases not matched to a gene. Full variable domain (outside the CDR3, taken from reference TRBV7-2 and TRBJ2-7): GAGVSQSPSNKVTEKGKDVELRCDPISGHTALYWYRQSLGQGLEFLIYFQGNSAPDKSGLPSDRFSAERTGGSVSTLTIQRTQQEDSAVYLCASSFTGTGGNYEQYFGPGTRLTVT.

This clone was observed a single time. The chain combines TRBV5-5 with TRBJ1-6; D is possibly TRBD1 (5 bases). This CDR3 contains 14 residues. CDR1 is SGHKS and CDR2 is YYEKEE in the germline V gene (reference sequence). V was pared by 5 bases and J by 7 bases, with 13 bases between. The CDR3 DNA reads TGTGCCAGCAGGGTCGCACAGGTGAATTCACCCCTCCACTTT. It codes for CASRVAQVNSPLHF.

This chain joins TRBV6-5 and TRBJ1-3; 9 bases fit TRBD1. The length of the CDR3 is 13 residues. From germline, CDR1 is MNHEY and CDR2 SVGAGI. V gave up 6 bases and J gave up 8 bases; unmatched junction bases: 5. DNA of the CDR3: TGTGCCAGCAGGAAACAGGGGGCGGACACCATATATTTT. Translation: CASRKQGADTIYF.

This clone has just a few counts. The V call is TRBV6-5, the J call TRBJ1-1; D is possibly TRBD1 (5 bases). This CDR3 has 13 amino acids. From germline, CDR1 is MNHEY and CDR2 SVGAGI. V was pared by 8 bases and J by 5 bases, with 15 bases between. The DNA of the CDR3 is TGTGCCAGCTGTGCGGGCCGGGGGACTGAAGCTTTCTTT. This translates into CASCAGRGTEAFF.

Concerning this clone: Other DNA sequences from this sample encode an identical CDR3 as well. DNA for the CDR3: TGTGCCAGCTCACCCGCAGGGTTGAACACTGAAGCTTTCTTT. Amino acids: CASSPAGLNTEAFF. This rearrangement joins TRBV18 to TRBJ1-1; weak D call: TRBD1 (5 bases). Trimming removed 3 bases at V and 0 bases at J, with 8 bases between. The CDR3 is 14 amino acids. Germline V lookup: CDR1 KGHSH, CDR2 LQKENI.

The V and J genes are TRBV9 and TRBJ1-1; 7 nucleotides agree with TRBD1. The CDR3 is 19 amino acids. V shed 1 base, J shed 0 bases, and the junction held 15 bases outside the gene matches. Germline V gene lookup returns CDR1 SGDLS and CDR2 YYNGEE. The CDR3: CASSVTGSTGRTMNTEAFF. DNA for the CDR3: TGTGCCAGCAGCGTAACCGGGTCGACAGGGCGAACTATGAACACTGAAGCTTTCTTT.